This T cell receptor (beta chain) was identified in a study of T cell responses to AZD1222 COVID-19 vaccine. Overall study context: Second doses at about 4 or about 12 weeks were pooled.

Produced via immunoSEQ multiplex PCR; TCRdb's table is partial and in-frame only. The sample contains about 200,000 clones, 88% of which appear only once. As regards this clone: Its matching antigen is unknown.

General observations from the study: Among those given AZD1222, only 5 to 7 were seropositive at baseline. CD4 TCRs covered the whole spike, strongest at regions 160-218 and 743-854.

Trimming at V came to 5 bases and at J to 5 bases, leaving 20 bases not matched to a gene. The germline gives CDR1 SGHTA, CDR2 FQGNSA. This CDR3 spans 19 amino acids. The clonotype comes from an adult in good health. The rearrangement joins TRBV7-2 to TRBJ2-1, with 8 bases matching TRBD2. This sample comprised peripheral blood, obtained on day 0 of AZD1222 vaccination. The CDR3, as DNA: TGTGCCAGCAGCCCCCTTATCGGGGGGGCCGGCCTCACCCACAATGAGCAGTTCTTC. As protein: CASSPLIGGAGLTHNEQFF.